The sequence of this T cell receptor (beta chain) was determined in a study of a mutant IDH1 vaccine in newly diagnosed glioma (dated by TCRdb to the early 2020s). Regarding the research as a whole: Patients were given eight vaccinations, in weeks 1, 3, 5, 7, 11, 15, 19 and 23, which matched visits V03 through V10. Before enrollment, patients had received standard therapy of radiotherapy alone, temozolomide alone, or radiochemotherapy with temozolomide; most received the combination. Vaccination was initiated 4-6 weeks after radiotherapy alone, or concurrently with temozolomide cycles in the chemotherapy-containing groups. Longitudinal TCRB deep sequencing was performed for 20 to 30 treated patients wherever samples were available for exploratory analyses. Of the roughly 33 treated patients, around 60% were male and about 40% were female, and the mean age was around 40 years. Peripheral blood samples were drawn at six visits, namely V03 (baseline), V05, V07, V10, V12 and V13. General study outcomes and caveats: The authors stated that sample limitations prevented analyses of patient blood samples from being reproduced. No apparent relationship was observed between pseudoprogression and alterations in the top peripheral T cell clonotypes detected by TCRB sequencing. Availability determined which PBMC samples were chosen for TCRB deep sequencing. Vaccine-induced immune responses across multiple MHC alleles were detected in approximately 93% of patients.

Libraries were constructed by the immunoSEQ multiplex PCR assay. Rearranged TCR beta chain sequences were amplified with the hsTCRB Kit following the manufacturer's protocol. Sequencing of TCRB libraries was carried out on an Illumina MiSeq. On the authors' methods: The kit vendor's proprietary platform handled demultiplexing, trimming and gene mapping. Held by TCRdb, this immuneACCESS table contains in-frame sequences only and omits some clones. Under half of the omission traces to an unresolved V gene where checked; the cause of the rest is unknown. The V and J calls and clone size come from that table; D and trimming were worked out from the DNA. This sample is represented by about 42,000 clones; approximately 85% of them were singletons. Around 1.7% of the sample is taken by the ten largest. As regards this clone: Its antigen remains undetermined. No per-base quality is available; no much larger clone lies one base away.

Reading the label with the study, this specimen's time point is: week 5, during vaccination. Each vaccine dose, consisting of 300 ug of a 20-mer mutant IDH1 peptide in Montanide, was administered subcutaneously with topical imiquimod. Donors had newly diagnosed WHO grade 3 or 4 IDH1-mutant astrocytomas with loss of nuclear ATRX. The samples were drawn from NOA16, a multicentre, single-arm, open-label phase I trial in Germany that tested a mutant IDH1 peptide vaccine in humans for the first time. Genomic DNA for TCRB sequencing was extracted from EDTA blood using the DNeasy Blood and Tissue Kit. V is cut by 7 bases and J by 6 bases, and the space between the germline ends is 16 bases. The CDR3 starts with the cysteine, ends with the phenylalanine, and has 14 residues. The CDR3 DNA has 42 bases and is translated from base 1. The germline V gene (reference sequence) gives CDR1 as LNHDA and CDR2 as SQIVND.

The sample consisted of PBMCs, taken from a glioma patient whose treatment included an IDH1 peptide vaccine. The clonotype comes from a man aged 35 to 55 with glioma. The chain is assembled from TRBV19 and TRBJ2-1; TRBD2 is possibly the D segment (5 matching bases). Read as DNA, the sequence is TGTGCCAGTACTTTTGGTCCCGGACTCAATGAGCAGTTCTTC. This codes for CASTFGPGLNEQFF.